Shown below are 17 T cell receptor beta chains from a single sample sequenced in a study of graft-versus-host responses after intestinal transplantation. Which antigens these TCRs recognize remains unknown. Method: immunoSEQ multiplex PCR; TCRdb's copy keeps in-frame clones and lacks some. The top ten hold 0.39% of the sample, which has 70,000 or so clones, approximately 84% seen once. The starting material was unstimulated CD4+ T cells sorted from spleen or lymph node cells, obtained before transplant. The receptors stem from a human donor who was the organ donor for an intestinal transplant.

V gene TRBV7-3 combines with J gene TRBJ2-2, with TRBD1 matching over 9 bases. The CDR3 covers 19 residues. V gave up 4 bases and J gave up 3 bases; unmatched junction bases: 15. CDR1 and CDR2 from the germline V gene are SGHTA and FQGTGA. The DNA of the CDR3 is TGTGCCAGCAGCTCACGACGGAGAGGGACAGGGACCCACACCGGGGAGCTGTTTTTT. Translating it yields CASSSRRRGTGTHTGELFF.

The chain combines TRBV2 with TRBJ2-2, with TRBD1 identical over 8 bases. Germline-derived CDR1 and CDR2 are SNHLY and FYNNEI. J lost 7 bases, V lost 6 bases, and 7 bases had no gene match. The CDR3 loop spans 14 amino acids. The CDR3 nucleotides are TGTGCCAGCAGGGGACAGGAAGGGATCGGGGAGCTGTTTTTT. Encoded protein: CASRGQEGIGELFF.

On this clone itself: The junction departs from germline at one end; a sequencing error may be responsible. The chain carries TRBV7-2 and TRBJ2-1, with D possibly matching TRBD1 (7 bases). This CDR3 has 15 amino acids. Germline V CDR1 and CDR2: SGHTA, FQGNSA. The chain's CDR3 is CASSLAEGAVNERFF. As DNA, the CDR3 is TGTGCCAGCAGCTTAGCGGAGGGGGCGGTAAATGAGCGGTTCTTC.

V usage is TRBV2 and J usage is TRBJ1-1, with D uncertain. This CDR3 is 15 amino acids long. In germline, CDR1 is SNHLY, CDR2 FYNNEI. V was cut by 0 bases and J by 11 bases, with 19 bases left in between. CDR3 in amino acids: CASSEARTPSGRAFF. CDR3 bases: TGTGCCAGCAGTGAAGCAAGAACCCCCTCTGGTCGGGCTTTCTTT.

J is TRBJ2-1 and V is TRBV5-4, with 10 bases matching TRBD2. Losses at the gene ends were 2 bases for V and 1 base for J; bases not matched to a gene: 3. CDR3 length: 16 residues. Germline V CDR1 and CDR2: SGHNT, YYREEE (reference sequence). The CDR3 region has the DNA TGTGCCAGCAGCTTAAAGCGGGGGGGGTCCTACAATGAGCAGTTCTTC. Translating gives CASSLKRGGSYNEQFF.

The J gene is TRBJ1-1, the V gene TRBV28; D uncertain. Germline lookup yields CDR1 MDHEN and CDR2 SYDVKM. Trimming took 2 bases from V and 0 from J, leaving 7 bases between them. This CDR3 spans 14 amino acids. CDR3 sequence: CASSLTDMNTEAFF. The CDR3 region has the DNA TGTGCCAGCAGTTTAACAGATATGAACACTGAAGCTTTCTTT.

The chain is built from TRBV30 and TRBJ1-3, with D maybe TRBD1 (6 bases). Germline V CDR1 and CDR2: GTSNPN, SVGIG (reference sequence). The length of the CDR3 is 17 residues. Trimming pared 2 bases from V and 4 bases from J, leaving 21 bases between. CDR3 residues: CAWSMTGFTGKGNTIYF. The CDR3 DNA sequence: TGTGCCTGGAGTATGACAGGCTTTACTGGAAAGGGAAACACCATATATTTT.

This clone appeared a single time. The CDR3: CASKETLTYNEQFF. In DNA form, the CDR3 reads TGCGCCAGCAAGGAGACTTTAACCTACAATGAGCAGTTCTTC. The rearrangement links TRBV5-1 to TRBJ2-1; D remains ambiguous. Trimming removed 6 bases at V and 2 bases at J, with 12 bases between. The CDR3 runs 14 residues. CDR1 and CDR2 (germline): SGHRS, YFSETQ.

This rearrangement joins TRBV4-2 to TRBJ1-4, with TRBD1 as a possible D gene (6 bases). Germline V gene data show CDR1 as LGHNA and CDR2 as YNFKEQ. There are 18 residues in the CDR3. V dropped 0 bases and J dropped 8 bases, with 22 bases sitting between them. Here the CDR3 reads CASSQDPINQGPWEKLFF. DNA for the CDR3: TGTGCCAGCAGCCAAGACCCCATTAACCAGGGGCCGTGGGAAAAACTGTTTTTT.

This clone was found once. The rearrangement links TRBV4-2 to TRBJ2-2, with 9 bases aligning to TRBD2. The CDR3 sequence is 18 residues long. Germline loops: CDR1 LGHNA, CDR2 YNFKEQ. V was pared by 0 bases and J by 4 bases, with 9 bases of the junction left unmatched. The CDR3 DNA reads TGTGCCAGCAGCCAAGATTCGACGGCTAGCGGGGTCACCGGGGAGCTGTTTTTT. Protein: CASSQDSTASGVTGELFF.

V gene TRBV7-2 combines with J gene TRBJ1-2, with 7 positions matching TRBD1. CDR1 and CDR2 from the germline V gene are SGHTA and FQGNSA. The CDR3 spans 13 residues. V was pared by 6 bases and J by 3 bases, with 4 bases of the junction left unmatched. The CDR3 protein is CASRYRGDYGYTF. CDR3 sequence (DNA): TGTGCCAGCAGATACAGGGGAGACTATGGCTACACCTTC.

CDR3 in DNA: TGTGCCAGTAGTAAGGACAGGGTAGAGACCCAGTACTTC. It encodes CASSKDRVETQYF. This rearrangement joins TRBV19 to TRBJ2-5, with 8 nucleotides matching TRBD1. The CDR3 contains 13 residues. Trimming at V came to 4 bases and at J to 4 bases, leaving 2 bases not matched to a gene. CDR1 and CDR2 from the germline V gene are LNHDA and SQIVND (reference sequence). Supplemented by reference TRBV19 and TRBJ2-5, the full variable domain reads DGGITQSPKYLFRKEGQNVTLSCEQNLNHDAMYWYRQDPGQGLRLIYYSQIVNDFQKGDIAEGYSVSREKKESFPLTVTSAQKNPTAFYLCASSKDRVETQYFGPGTRLLVL.

The chain is built from TRBV9 and TRBJ2-3; D is possibly TRBD2 (6 bases). The V end was cut by 4 bases, the J end by 0 bases, with 15 bases between. The CDR3 contains 16 residues. Looked up from germline, CDR1 is SGDLS and CDR2 is YYNGEE. The CDR3 loop reads CASSPRGTPSTDTQYF. The CDR3 coding sequence is TGTGCCAGCAGCCCGCGCGGGACGCCTAGCACAGATACGCAGTATTTT.

The chain is built from TRBV29-1 and TRBJ1-2, with 7 bases lining up with TRBD1. The length of the CDR3 is 13 residues. Trimming cost V 7 bases and J 7 bases; bases outside gene matches: 12. CDR1 is SQVTM and CDR2 is ANQGSEA in the germline V gene. The CDR3 sequence: CSAVTGKAAGYTF. The CDR3 DNA reads TGCAGCGCCGTGACAGGGAAAGCTGCTGGCTACACCTTC.

The chain recombines TRBV7-6 with TRBJ2-4, with 15 bases that match TRBD2. The CDR3 is 19 amino acids. CDR1 is SGHVS, CDR2 FNYEAQ, per germline. V dropped 0 bases and J dropped 3; count of bases not matched to a gene: 6. The CDR3 bases are TGTGCCAGCAGCTTAGCAGGGACTAGCGGGGGGCCCCACAAAAACATTCAGTACTTC. Translating it yields CASSLAGTSGGPHKNIQYF. The variable domain in full, completed from reference TRBV7-6 and TRBJ2-4, reads GAGVSQSPRYKVTKRGQDVALRCDPISGHVSLYWYRQALGQGPEFLTYFNYEAQQDKSGLPNDRFSAERPEGSISTLTIQRTEQRDSAMYRCASSLAGTSGGPHKNIQYFGAGTRLSVL.

The chain joins TRBV6-6 to TRBJ2-7; TRBD2 might be the D (6 bases). The germline V and J ends were trimmed by 6 bases and 3 bases, with 18 bases remaining between them. Germline CDR1 reads MNHNY; CDR2 reads SVGAGI (reference sequence). This CDR3 has 15 amino acids. CDR3 DNA: TGTGCCAGCAGCCGGAGGGACTTCGGAGGCTACGAGCAGTACGTC. Protein product: CASSRRDFGGYEQYV.

The V gene is TRBV7-8, the J gene TRBJ2-2, with a possible D match to TRBD2 (5 bases). Germline V CDR1 and CDR2: SGHVS, FQNEAQ. The CDR3 sequence is 17 residues long. Trimming took off 0 bases at V and 0 bases at J, with 11 bases between the two ends. CDR3 nucleotide sequence: TGTGCCAGCAGCTTAGCTGAGGGTTGGACGAACACCGGGGAGCTGTTTTTT. The encoded protein is CASSLAEGWTNTGELFF.